The present entry profiles one T cell receptor (beta chain) with its context. This sample was included in a study of T cell changes during pregnancy in multiple sclerosis. TCRdb's copy holds only in-frame clones and misses some; the assay was immunoSEQ multiplex PCR. The sample carries roughly 38,000 clones, about 92% recorded once. CDR1 is MRHNA and CDR2 is SNTAGT in the germline V gene. Losses at the gene ends were 10 bases for V and 4 bases for J; bases not matched to a gene: 14. This CDR3 has 16 amino acids. This TCR derives from a female donor with multiple sclerosis, enrolled in a pregnancy study. The sequences come from CD8+ T cells from peripheral blood mononuclear cells, collected before pregnancy. This chain connects TRBV6-4 to TRBJ2-1; 9 bases map to TRBD2. CDR3 nucleotide sequence: TGTGCCACCAACAAAGGAGCGGGGGGTTTTTACAATGAGCAGTTCTTC. This translates into CATNKGAGGFYNEQFF.